This T cell receptor (beta chain) was recovered during a study of T cell responses to AZD1222 COVID-19 vaccine. About the research overall: Second-dose schedules of about 4 or about 12 weeks were combined.

Findings of the study overall: Close to half of spike-specific TCRs reportedly recognize unmutated variant regions. Vaccine-associated CD4 TCRs ranged over spike, dominating at 160-218 and 743-854. Just a handful of AZD1222 recipients were seropositive at baseline.

The method was immunoSEQ multiplex PCR; TCRdb's version includes in-frame clones alone and lacks a portion of them. The table includes approximately 160,000 clones, 75% to 95% detected once. Regarding this clone: What it binds is not known.

Sequencing used peripheral blood, obtained on day 0 of AZD1222 vaccination. The source is an adult in good health.

CDR3 sequence reads: CASRRDERAYEQYF. In nucleotides, the CDR3 is TGTGCCAGCCGGCGAGACGAGCGGGCCTACGAGCAGTACTTC. This chain joins TRBV2 and TRBJ2-7, with D tentatively TRBD2 (6 bases). The CDR3 runs to 14 residues. Germline V lookup: CDR1 SNHLY, CDR2 FYNNEI. Trimming pared 8 bases from V and 2 bases from J, leaving 16 bases between.